This entry lists 19 T cell receptor beta chains sequenced from one sample in a study of early stage breast cancer tumors. Measured with immunoSEQ multiplex PCR; TCRdb has only the in-frame clones, and not every one. The sample has tens of thousands of clones; around four fifths are singletons. The sequenced sample consisted of blood. Receptors were obtained from a person between 60 and 69 years old with breast cancer.

This clone was detected only a few times. This rearrangement joins TRBV29-1 to TRBJ2-7; possible D gene TRBD2, 5 bases. Trimming removed 2 bases from V and 6 bases from J, with 14 bases in between. From germline, CDR1 is SQVTM and CDR2 ANQGSEA. CDR3 length: 13 amino acids. CDR3 sequence (DNA): TGCAGCGTTGAACGCGGGCGCATTGGCGAGCAGTACTTC. The encoded protein is CSVERGRIGEQYF.

V is TRBV27 and J is TRBJ1-4; the D is unclear. The V end was cut by 6 bases, the J end by 8 bases, with 7 bases between. CDR1 and CDR2 (germline): MNHEY, SMNVEV (reference sequence). This CDR3 is 11 amino acids long. The CDR3 region is CASSRGEKLFF. In DNA form, the CDR3 reads TGTGCCAGCAGCCGGGGAGAAAAACTGTTTTTT.

The V gene is TRBV10-2, the J gene TRBJ1-2; D unclear. Trimming left V 1 base short and J 7 bases short, with 13 bases between. This CDR3 is built from 14 residues. Germline V gives CDR1 WSHSY, CDR2 SAAADI. CDR3 in amino acids: CASSEYTMGVGYTF. CDR3 in DNA: TGCGCCAGCAGTGAGTACACCATGGGAGTTGGCTACACCTTC.

The chain employs TRBV25-1 and TRBJ2-7; no firm D call. This CDR3 has 13 amino acids. Germline loops: CDR1 MGHDK, CDR2 SYGVNS. V was cut by 6 bases and J by 3 bases, with 12 bases left in between. The CDR3 DNA is TGTGCCAGCAGGGAGAGCAGTGGCTACGAGCAGTACTTC. Protein product: CASRESSGYEQYF.

The chain is built from TRBV11-3 and TRBJ2-2; 9 nucleotides agree with TRBD2. V dropped 2 bases and J dropped 3; count of bases not matched to a gene: 4. Germline CDR1 and CDR2: SGHNT and YENEEA. The CDR3 spans 16 residues. Written as DNA, the CDR3 is TGTGCCAGCAGCTTAATGCTAGCGGGACACACCGGGGAGCTGTTTTTT. It translates to CASSLMLAGHTGELFF.

The rearrangement uses TRBV2 and TRBJ1-2; D not resolved. The germline V gene has CDR1 SNHLY and CDR2 FYNNEI. V lost 3 bases, J lost 2 bases, and 7 bases lay in between. The CDR3 has 13 amino acids. In nucleotides, the CDR3 is TGTGCCAGCAGTGAGGAACAAAACTATGGCTACACCTTC. Protein sequence: CASSEEQNYGYTF.

The gene calls are TRBV5-5 and TRBJ2-1, with TRBD2 matching over 7 bases. The CDR3 consists of 13 residues. V lost 0 bases to trimming and J lost 10 bases; unmatched junction nucleotides: 4. Germline V gene data show CDR1 as SGHKS and CDR2 as YYEKEE (reference sequence). The CDR3 loop reads CASSLDPAGEQFF. The DNA for the CDR3 is TGTGCCAGCAGCTTGGATCCAGCGGGAGAGCAGTTCTTC.

The chain employs TRBV28 and TRBJ2-7; 9 bases line up with TRBD2. Germline CDR1 reads MDHEN; CDR2 reads SYDVKM. Germline trimming cut 5 bases from V and 6 bases from J; bases unmatched to any gene: 14. CDR3 length: 16 residues. The CDR3 spells CASSPSGAGGLFEQYF. The CDR3 nucleotides read TGTGCCAGCAGTCCCAGCGGCGCGGGAGGGCTTTTCGAGCAGTACTTC.

This clone was seen just once. This chain connects TRBV5-1 to TRBJ2-3; the D is unclear. Trimming removed 0 bases at V and 2 bases at J, with 7 bases between. CDR1 is SGHRS and CDR2 is YFSETQ in the germline V gene. The CDR3 runs to 14 residues. The CDR3, as DNA: TGCGCCAGCAGCTTGGGGTCTCTCACAGATACGCAGTATTTT. Its translation: CASSLGSLTDTQYF. Full variable domain (outside the CDR3, taken from reference TRBV5-1 and TRBJ2-3): KAGVTQTPRYLIKTRGQQVTLSCSPISGHRSVSWYQQTPGQGLQFLFEYFSETQRNKGNFPGRFSGRQFSNSRSEMNVSTLELGDSALYLCASSLGSLTDTQYFGPGTRLTVL.

The V and J genes are TRBV5-6 and TRBJ1-4; D not certain. The CDR3 extends over 17 amino acids. With 3 bases removed from V and 0 bases from J, the gap between germline ends came to 15 bases. Germline V gene lookup returns CDR1 SGHDT and CDR2 YYEEEE. The chain's CDR3 is CASSSVGGITTNEKLFF. The CDR3, as DNA: TGTGCCAGCAGCTCGGTGGGAGGCATTACAACTAATGAAAAACTGTTTTTT.

The chain carries TRBV5-1 and TRBJ2-3; 8 bases agree with TRBD2. The CDR3 loop spans 12 amino acids. The V segment lost 4 bases and the J segment 6 bases; nucleotides outside the gene matches: 1. In germline, CDR1 is SGHRS, CDR2 YFSETQ. In nucleotides, the CDR3 is TGCGCCAGCAGCCCTAGCGGGGATACGCAGTATTTT. This sequence encodes CASSPSGDTQYF.

CDR3 sequence (DNA): TGTGCCAGCAGCTTATGGCAGCAAGAGACCCAGTACTTC. Its protein is CASSLWQQETQYF. This chain joins TRBV7-2 and TRBJ2-5; D is unclear. Germline CDR1 and CDR2: SGHTA and FQGNSA. CDR3 size: 13 residues. The V end lost 2 bases, the J end lost 2 bases, and 6 bases lay between the germline ends.

This clone has a handful of counts. The chain employs TRBV11-2 and TRBJ1-4; D unresolved. CDR3 size: 12 residues. Germline V gene lookup returns CDR1 SGHAT and CDR2 FQNNGV. The ends were cut back, 5 bases at V and 8 bases at J, with 9 bases in the middle. The DNA for the CDR3 is TGTGCCAGCAGCCAGCCGCGGGAAAAACTGTTTTTT. Amino acid sequence: CASSQPREKLFF.

This chain joins TRBV18 and TRBJ1-2; D may be TRBD1 (5 bases). V shed 6 bases and J shed 4 bases, with 18 bases lying between them. Looked up from germline, CDR1 is KGHSH and CDR2 is LQKENI. This CDR3 has 15 amino acids. The CDR3 spells CASSPYGTGPYGYTF. The CDR3 nucleotides read TGTGCCAGCTCGCCCTATGGGACGGGCCCCTATGGCTACACCTTC.

The chain is built from TRBV6-1 and TRBJ2-5, with 7 bases fitting TRBD1. The CDR3 is 17 amino acids. Germline assignment: CDR1 MNHNS and CDR2 SASEGT. V shed 1 base, J shed 6 bases, and the junction held 14 bases outside the gene matches. This CDR3 is CASSEELVGTVAKTQYF. The DNA for the CDR3 is TGTGCCAGCAGTGAAGAACTGGTTGGGACAGTGGCTAAGACCCAGTACTTC.

This chain joins TRBV2 and TRBJ2-1, with D tentatively TRBD2 (6 bases). The V gene lost 3 bases and the J gene lost 10 bases, with 13 bases spanning the gap. This CDR3 contains 13 residues. CDR1 and CDR2 from the germline V gene are SNHLY and FYNNEI. The chain's CDR3 is CASSDTGLSEQFF. The CDR3 DNA sequence: TGTGCCAGCAGTGACACGGGACTCTCGGAGCAGTTCTTC.

A note on this clone: The same CDR3 arises from other DNA sequences in this sample as well. The chain carries TRBV18 and TRBJ1-1; TRBD1 aligns across 7 bases. There are 13 residues in the CDR3. Germline CDR1 KGHSH, CDR2 LQKENI. The ends lost 6 bases at V and 3 bases at J; junction bases unmatched: 4. The CDR3 spells CASSPGQDTEAFF. DNA of the CDR3: TGTGCCAGCTCTCCCGGACAGGACACTGAAGCTTTCTTT.

In this sample, this clone turned up a few times. This chain connects TRBV7-9 to TRBJ1-5; TRBD1 matches at 8 bases. The junction had 9 bases not matched to a gene; V was cut back by 1 base and J by 4 bases. The length of the CDR3 is 17 residues. CDR1 is SEHNR and CDR2 is FQNEAQ in the germline V gene (reference sequence). The CDR3 reads CASSLGLRQGLNQPQHF. The CDR3 region has the DNA TGTGCCAGCAGCTTAGGTTTGAGACAGGGGTTGAATCAGCCCCAGCATTTT.

The chain employs TRBV4-2 and TRBJ2-3; no definite D call. The CDR3 consists of 14 residues. Trimming stripped 3 bases from V and 2 bases from J, with 9 bases between. CDR1 LGHNA and CDR2 YNFKEQ come from the germline V gene. In DNA, the CDR3 is TGTGCCAGCAGCCAGGCCGAGTTCACAGATACGCAGTATTTT. It specifies CASSQAEFTDTQYF.